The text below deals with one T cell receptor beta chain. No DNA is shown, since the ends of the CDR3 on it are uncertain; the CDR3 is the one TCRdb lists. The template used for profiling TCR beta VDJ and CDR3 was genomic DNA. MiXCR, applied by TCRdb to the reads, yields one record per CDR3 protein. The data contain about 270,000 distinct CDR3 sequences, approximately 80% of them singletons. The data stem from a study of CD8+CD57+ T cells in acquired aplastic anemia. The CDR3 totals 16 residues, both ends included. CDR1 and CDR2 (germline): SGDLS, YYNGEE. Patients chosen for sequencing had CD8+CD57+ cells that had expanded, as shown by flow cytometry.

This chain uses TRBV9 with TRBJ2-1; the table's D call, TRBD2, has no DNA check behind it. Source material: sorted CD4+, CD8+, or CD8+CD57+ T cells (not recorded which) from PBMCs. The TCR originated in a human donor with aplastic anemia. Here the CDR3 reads CASSFSSSGYTFEQFF.